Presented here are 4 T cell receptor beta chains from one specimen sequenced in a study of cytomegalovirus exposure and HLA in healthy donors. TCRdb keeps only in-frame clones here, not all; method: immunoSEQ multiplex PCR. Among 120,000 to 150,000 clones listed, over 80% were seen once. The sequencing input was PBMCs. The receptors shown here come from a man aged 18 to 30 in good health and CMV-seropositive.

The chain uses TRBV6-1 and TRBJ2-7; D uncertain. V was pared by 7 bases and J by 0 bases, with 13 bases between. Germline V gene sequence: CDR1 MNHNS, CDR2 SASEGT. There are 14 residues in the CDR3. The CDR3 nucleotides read TGTGCCAGCAAATCAGGTCTGAGCTCCTACGAGCAGTACTTC. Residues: CASKSGLSSYEQYF.

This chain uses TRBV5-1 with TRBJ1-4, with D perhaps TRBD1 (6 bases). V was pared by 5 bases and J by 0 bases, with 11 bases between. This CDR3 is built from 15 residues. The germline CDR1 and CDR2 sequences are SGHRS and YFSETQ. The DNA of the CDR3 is TGCGCCAGCAGGGAACAGGGCGCAACTAATGAAAAACTGTTTTTT. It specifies CASREQGATNEKLFF.

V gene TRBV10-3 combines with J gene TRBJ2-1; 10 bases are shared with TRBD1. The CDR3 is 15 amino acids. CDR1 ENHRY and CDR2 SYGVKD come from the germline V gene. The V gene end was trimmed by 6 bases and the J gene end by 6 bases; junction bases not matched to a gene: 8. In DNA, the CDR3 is TGTGCCATCAGAGGTGGAGACAGGGGGCTCAATGAGCAGTTCTTC. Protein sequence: CAIRGGDRGLNEQFF.

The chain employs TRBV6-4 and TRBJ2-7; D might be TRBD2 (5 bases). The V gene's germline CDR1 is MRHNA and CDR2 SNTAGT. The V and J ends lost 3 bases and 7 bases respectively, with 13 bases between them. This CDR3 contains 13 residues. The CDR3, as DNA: TGTGCCAGCAGTGAATCCCCTGAGCGGGAGCAGTACTTC. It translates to CASSESPEREQYF.